This is a list of T cell receptor beta chains from one sample in a study of cytomegalovirus exposure and HLA in healthy donors. Profiled with immunoSEQ multiplex PCR; TCRdb holds only in-frame clones, not every one. The sample holds 200,000 to 250,000 clones, 60% to 80% seen once. The sequenced sample consisted of PBMCs. These receptors all come from a woman aged 25 to 39 in good health and CMV-seronegative. The CDR3 runs from the conserved cysteine through the conserved F or W. D genes are given only for firm matches. Clone size is shown for a subset of rows, as once, few, many or a class of expanded clone.

J gene | D gene | clone size | V gene | CDR3 DNA | CDR3 protein
TRBJ1-1 | TRBD1 | NA | TRBV25-1 | TGTGCCAGCTGGGACAGGGGGATCTCTGAAGCTTTCTTT | CASWDRGISEAFF
TRBJ2-3 | NA | NA | TRBV29-1 | TGCAGCGTTGACCCGGGGGAGAATACGCAGTATTTT | CSVDPGENTQYF
TRBJ2-7 | NA | NA | TRBV7-8 | TGTGCCAGCAGCTTTCCGCACGGCTCCTACGAGCAGTACTTC | CASSFPHGSYEQYF
TRBJ1-1 | NA | NA | TRBV9 | TGTGCCAGTTCCCCGGGGGGGGGCACTGAAGCTTTCTTT | CASSPGGGTEAFF
TRBJ1-5 | TRBD1 | NA | TRBV2 | TGTGCCAGCAGTCCGACAGGGAACAATCAGCCCCAGCATTTT | CASSPTGNNQPQHF
TRBJ2-5 | NA | once | TRBV4-1 | TGCGCCAGCAGCATTCGACTAGGCCAAGAGACCCAGTACTTC | CASSIRLGQETQYF
TRBJ1-2 | TRBD1 | NA | TRBV2 | TGTGCCAGCAACCCGGGACAGGAGAAGGGCTACACCTTC | CASNPGQEKGYTF
TRBJ1-6 | TRBD1 | NA | TRBV4-1 | TGCGCCAGCAGCCAACCGACAGGGGGCGGTAATTCACCCCTCCACTTT | CASSQPTGGGNSPLHF
TRBJ1-5 | NA | NA | TRBV7-8 | TGTGCCAGCAGCTTAGCCCAGGGTTTATTCGGCAATCAGCCCCAGCATTTT | CASSLAQGLFGNQPQHF
TRBJ2-1 | NA | once | TRBV5-4 | TGTGCCAGCAGCCCCCAGGGGTATGAGCAGTTCTTC | CASSPQGYEQFF
TRBJ1-2 | TRBD1 | NA | TRBV4-1 | TGCGCCAGCAGCCAACTGACAGGGACAGGGTATGGCTACACCTTC | CASSQLTGTGYGYTF
TRBJ1-1 | TRBD1 | NA | TRBV30 | TGTGCCTGGAGTGGTCCTACGGGACAGCACTGTGAAGCTTTCTTT | CAWSGPTGQHCEAFF
TRBJ1-6 | NA | NA | TRBV6-5 | TGTGCCAGCAGTCTAACGGGCCGGCGGGATTCACCCCTCCACTTT | CASSLTGRRDSPLHF
TRBJ2-3 | TRBD1 | few | TRBV25-1 | TGTGCCAGCAGTCCCGGGACAGGGGAGGTAGATACGCAGTATTTT | CASSPGTGEVDTQYF
TRBJ1-2 | TRBD1 | NA | TRBV6-6 | TGTGCCAGCAGTTACCCCGGACAGGTCAACTATGGCTACACCTTC | CASSYPGQVNYGYTF
TRBJ2-7 | TRBD2 | NA | TRBV7-6 | TGTGCCAGCAGCCCCGGGACTAGCGGAAACTACGAGCAGTACTTC | CASSPGTSGNYEQYF
TRBJ2-2 | NA | few | TRBV5-4 | TGTGCCAGCAGCTTTGATCTGGGACTTCGCACCGGGGAGCTGTTTTTT | CASSFDLGLRTGELFF
TRBJ2-7 | NA | NA | TRBV30 | NA | CAWSLGVAGGNF
TRBJ2-3 | NA | NA | TRBV5-1 | TGCGCCAGCAGCCCTCTTCCCAGCACAGATACGCAGTATTTT | CASSPLPSTDTQYF
TRBJ1-3 | NA | NA | TRBV9 | TGTGCCAGCAGCGTCGACAGCTCTGGAAACACCATATATTTT | CASSVDSSGNTIYF
TRBJ2-1 | NA | few | TRBV6-1 | TGTGCCAGCAGTGAAGCGGGCGCCTACAATGAGCAGTTCTTC | CASSEAGAYNEQFF
TRBJ1-3 | NA | few | TRBV5-6 | TGTGCCAGCAGCTTGGGGCCAGGGCTCTCTGGAAACACCATATATTTT | CASSLGPGLSGNTIYF
TRBJ2-7 | TRBD2 | NA | TRBV13 | TGTGCCAGCAGCCCTAGCGGGAGGGCCTACGGGCAGTACTTC | CASSPSGRAYGQYF
TRBJ2-3 | NA | NA | TRBV28 | TGTGCCAGCAGTTTAGGTTCGGAGGGCACAGATACGCAGTATTTT | CASSLGSEGTDTQYF
TRBJ2-7 | TRBD2 | few | TRBV5-4 | TGTGCCAGCAGCTTCGGCGGGACTAGCTCCTACGAGCAGTACTTC | CASSFGGTSSYEQYF
TRBJ1-1 | NA | NA | TRBV7-9 | TGTGCCACCAGCTTAGGACAGATGAACACTGAAGCTTTCTTT | CATSLGQMNTEAFF
TRBJ1-2 | NA | NA | TRBV6-1 | TGTGCCAGCAGTGAAGCTTTGGTAGCGCGTGGCTACACCTTC | CASSEALVARGYTF
TRBJ1-3 | NA | NA | TRBV5-1 | TGCGCCAGCAGCTCGGACTTTCTCTCTGGAAACACCATATATTTT | CASSSDFLSGNTIYF
TRBJ2-7 | TRBD2 | once | TRBV6-5 | TGTGCCAGCAGCCTGACTAGCGGGGCTCGCTACGAGCAGTACTTC | CASSLTSGARYEQYF
TRBJ2-5 | NA | once | TRBV9 | TGTGCCAGCAGCGTAGAGTGGGGACACCCCAGGGAGACCCAGTACTTC | CASSVEWGHPRETQYF
TRBJ2-1 | TRBD2 | NA | TRBV5-1 | TGCGCCAGCAGCTTTGTAGCGGGAGGGCCATTGAGCAACAATGAGCAGTTCTTC | CASSFVAGGPLSNNEQFF
TRBJ2-2 | TRBD2 | NA | TRBV30 | TGTGCCCTCAGGCGGGGGGCGCGCACCGGGGAGCTGTTTTTT | CALRRGARTGELFF
TRBJ2-5 | NA | NA | TRBV5-1 | TGCGCCAGCAGCTTGAAAGGGGGTAATACCCAGTACTTC | CASSLKGGNTQYF
TRBJ1-5 | TRBD1 | NA | TRBV6-5 | TGTGCCAGCAGTTTAGCAGGGGGTGGCAATCAGCCCCAGCATTTT | CASSLAGGGNQPQHF
TRBJ2-7 | NA | NA | TRBV18 | TGTGCCAGCTCGTCCATAACAGGGAATTTTTTCTACGAGCAGTACTTC | CASSSITGNFFYEQYF
TRBJ1-5 | NA | NA | TRBV6-5 | TGTGCCAGCAGTTACTCAGTCAGCGATCAGCCCCAGCATTTT | CASSYSVSDQPQHF
TRBJ1-2 | NA | NA | TRBV18 | TGTGCCAGCTCACCACTCCCAGGCGTTAACTATGGCTACACCTTC | CASSPLPGVNYGYTF